This TCR beta chain was sequenced for a study of CD8 T cells in Susac syndrome. Study-wide points: The study conceded that its TCR sequencing and HLA analysis involved relatively few individuals.

Sequencing of TCR beta, carried out with a high-throughput approach, was applied to CD8+ and CD4+ T cells from the blood. The germline V and J ends were trimmed by 2 bases and 1 base, with 12 bases remaining between them. Germline loops: CDR1 MNHNS, CDR2 SASEGT. The CDR3 sequence is 15 residues long. An amount of RNA that ranged from roughly 0.5 to 1 ug was reverse transcribed with random hexamers. Across 54 Vbeta and 13 Jbeta, immunoSEQ multiplex PCR amplified TCR beta CDR3. TCRdb reanalysed the immunoSEQ multiplex PCR reads using MiXCR and keeps one entry per CDR3 protein. This table has fewer than 350,000 distinct CDR3 sequences, 89% appearing once. This clonotype was seen a single time. The antigen remains unidentified.

Sequenced sample: CD8+ T cells from PBMCs. The receptor was derived from a human donor with multiple sclerosis. The chain combines TRBV6-1 with TRBJ2-7; perhaps D is TRBD1 or TRBD2 (5 bases each). Written as DNA, the CDR3 is TGTGCCAGCAGTGAAAAACTAGAGGGGTCCTACGAGCAGTACTTC. Its translation: CASSEKLEGSYEQYF.